This TCR beta chain was profiled in a study of blood T cell repertoires in COVID-19. About the study: COVID-19 samples, acute and convalescent, were from the United States, Italy and Spain. From T cells, B-cell-depleted T cells, or PBMCs came the material, which was cDNA or gDNA.

Authors' analysis steps: Estimates of nucleated cell counts were drawn from the amplification of reference gene primers. Some clones are missing from TCRdb's copy, which holds only in-frame ones; the method was immunoSEQ multiplex PCR. That table supplies the V and J calls and clone size; D and trimming were determined from the DNA. The repertoire holds hundreds of thousands of clones, with over 75% as singletons. CDR1 and CDR2 from the germline V gene are SNHLY and FYNNEI. The CDR3 totals 16 residues. Trimming at V came to 4 bases and at J to 4 bases, leaving 7 bases not matched to a gene. The sequence was collected from a man aged 45 to 65 with active or convalescent COVID-19. The sequencing input was peripheral blood. The chain has TRBV2 and TRBJ2-5; 12 nucleotides agree with TRBD2. Here the CDR3 DNA reads TGTGCCAGCAGTGGGCTAGCGGGAGGGCCGAGAGAGACCCAGTACTTC. Residues: CASSGLAGGPRETQYF.